One and the same sample provided the 30 T cell receptor beta chains below, sequenced in a study of shared clonotypes between healthy human individuals. The data were produced by immunoSEQ multiplex PCR, yet TCRdb's version contains in-frame clones alone and is incomplete. This table holds under 1,900,000 clones, roughly 98.5% found once. The sequenced sample was naive CD4+ T cells sorted from blood. This sample's subset: CD45RA+ positively selected. These receptors were collected from a man aged 30 to 39 in good health.

The chain links TRBV5-1 to TRBJ1-5; D is ambiguous. Germline V gene data show CDR1 as SGHRS and CDR2 as YFSETQ. The CDR3 contains 13 residues. V lost 7 bases and J 0 bases, leaving 8 bases between the germline ends. The CDR3: CASALFSNQPQHF. DNA for the CDR3: TGCGCCAGCGCCCTATTTAGCAATCAGCCCCAGCATTTT.

The rearrangement uses TRBV6-1 and TRBJ2-3; 11 nucleotides match TRBD2. V dropped 4 bases and J dropped 2; count of bases not matched to a gene: 5. The germline V gene has CDR1 MNHNS and CDR2 SASEGT. This CDR3 has 16 amino acids. The CDR3 protein is CASSATSGGLTDTQYF. CDR3 nucleotide sequence: TGTGCCAGCAGTGCTACTAGCGGGGGCCTCACAGATACGCAGTATTTT.

The V call is TRBV5-1, the J call TRBJ2-1, with 12 nucleotides matching TRBD2. Germline-derived CDR1 and CDR2 are SGHRS and YFSETQ. This CDR3 spans 15 amino acids. The trim removed 2 bases at V and 6 bases at J, leaving 3 bases unmatched. CDR3 coding DNA: TGCGCCAGCAGCTTACCTAGCGGGAGGGCCAATGAGCAGTTCTTC. Its protein is CASSLPSGRANEQFF.

The J gene is TRBJ1-1, the V gene TRBV18, with 8 positions matching TRBD1. This CDR3 contains 16 residues. Germline V gives CDR1 KGHSH, CDR2 LQKENI. Unmatched junction bases numbered 9, after V lost 6 bases and J lost 0 bases. The CDR3 here is CASSPNRGGLNTEAFF. CDR3 bases: TGTGCCAGCTCTCCTAACAGGGGGGGATTGAACACTGAAGCTTTCTTT.

The chain joins TRBV14 to TRBJ1-2; weak D call: TRBD1 (5 bases). This CDR3 contains 14 residues. Germline CDR1 SGHDN, CDR2 FVKESK. V lost 4 bases and J lost 6, with 15 bases in between. In DNA form, the CDR3 reads TGTGCCAGCAGCCTCGACAGACCTCTGGATGGCTACACCTTC. Its protein is CASSLDRPLDGYTF.

The chain combines TRBV19 with TRBJ2-2, with D uncertain. V was clipped by 1 base and J by 4 bases, with 13 bases between them. The CDR3 totals 16 residues. Germline CDR1 LNHDA, CDR2 SQIVND (reference sequence). CDR3 coding DNA: TGTGCCAGTAGTATAGCCGCCTCCCCCAGCACCGGGGAGCTGTTTTTT. As protein: CASSIAASPSTGELFF.

The chain joins TRBV18 to TRBJ2-3; unclear D gene. This CDR3 spans 13 amino acids. V shed 6 bases and J shed 2 bases, with 9 bases lying between them. Germline V gene lookup returns CDR1 KGHSH and CDR2 LQKENI. DNA of the CDR3: TGTGCCAGCTCGCTGGTTACCACAGATACGCAGTATTTT. It yields the protein CASSLVTTDTQYF.

V is TRBV5-1 and J is TRBJ2-2; D is perhaps TRBD1 (6 bases). V lost 4 bases and J 5 bases, leaving 15 bases between the germline ends. This CDR3 has 15 amino acids. Germline loops: CDR1 SGHRS, CDR2 YFSETQ. CDR3 sequence reads: CASSGAQGYTGELFF. The DNA for the CDR3 is TGCGCCAGCAGCGGAGCACAGGGTTATACCGGGGAGCTGTTTTTT.

V and J are TRBV30 and TRBJ1-1, with unresolved D. Deletions cut 0 bases from V and 3 bases from J, with 11 bases between. CDR1 and CDR2 (germline): GTSNPN, SVGIG (reference sequence). This CDR3 contains 14 residues. The DNA for the CDR3 is TGTGCCTGGAGTGTACTTCAGAGGTACACTGAAGCTTTCTTT. Translating gives CAWSVLQRYTEAFF.

V and J are TRBV28 and TRBJ2-7; 10 bases line up with TRBD1. J lost 3 bases, V lost 5 bases, and 13 bases had no gene match. The CDR3 spans 17 residues. Germline V gene lookup returns CDR1 MDHEN and CDR2 SYDVKM. Here the CDR3 DNA reads TGTGCCAGCAGTGGAACCGGGACAGGGGACCCGATCTACGAGCAGTACTTC. It yields the protein CASSGTGTGDPIYEQYF.

This chain links TRBV28 with TRBJ2-1; TRBD2 is a possible D gene (5 bases). V lost 5 bases and J lost 9, with 23 bases in between. CDR3 length: 16 residues. Per the germline V gene, CDR1 is MDHEN and CDR2 is SYDVKM. CDR3 amino acids: CASSPRLARGRREQFF. The CDR3 DNA reads as TGTGCCAGCAGTCCCCGTTTGGCTAGAGGGCGCCGTGAGCAGTTCTTC.

The chain recombines TRBV10-3 with TRBJ1-1, with D possibly matching TRBD1 (6 bases). Between the trimmed V and J ends, which lost 0 bases and 3 bases, there was a span of 8 bases. Germline loops: CDR1 ENHRY, CDR2 SYGVKD. The CDR3 runs 14 residues. The CDR3: CAISESGGYTEAFF. The CDR3 region has the DNA TGTGCCATCAGTGAGTCAGGGGGTTACACTGAAGCTTTCTTT.

J is TRBJ1-2 and V is TRBV5-4; 8 bases align to TRBD1. Germline assignment: CDR1 SGHNT and CDR2 YYREEE (reference sequence). The CDR3 is made up of 15 amino acids. The trim removed 5 bases at V and 3 bases at J, leaving 9 bases unmatched. The CDR3 here is CASRDPGGQDYGYTF. The CDR3 nucleotides read TGTGCCAGCAGAGATCCAGGGGGCCAGGACTATGGCTACACCTTC.

The chain recombines TRBV19 with TRBJ1-5; D is perhaps TRBD1 (5 bases). CDR1 is LNHDA, CDR2 SQIVND, per germline (reference sequence). The CDR3 sequence is 17 residues long. V was shortened by 7 bases and J by 4 bases, with 23 bases between the two germline ends. Written as DNA, the CDR3 is TGTGCCAGTACCGTCCCACCGACAGAGAGAGGGAATCAGCCCCAGCATTTT. Protein: CASTVPPTERGNQPQHF.

The genes are TRBV29-1 and TRBJ1-4, with D possibly TRBD1 on 6 matching bases. The CDR3 has 13 amino acids. CDR1 is SQVTM and CDR2 is ANQGSEA in the germline V gene. Trimming stripped 7 bases from V and 6 bases from J, with 15 bases between. In nucleotides, the CDR3 is TGCAGCGCTCAACAGGGAACGGATGAAAAACTGTTTTTT. Translation: CSAQQGTDEKLFF.

The rearrangement uses TRBV7-2 and TRBJ2-6; D remains unclear. Trimming stripped 2 bases from V and 4 bases from J, with 12 bases between. The CDR3 runs 16 residues. The germline CDR1 and CDR2 sequences are SGHTA and FQGNSA. The CDR3 loop reads CASSLMGRYGANVLTF. The DNA for the CDR3 is TGTGCCAGCAGCTTAATGGGCAGGTACGGGGCCAACGTCCTGACTTTC.

This clone was recorded only once. The rearrangement joins TRBV28 to TRBJ2-7; TRBD2 matches at 10 bases. The CDR3 consists of 16 residues. Germline lookup yields CDR1 MDHEN and CDR2 SYDVKM. Trimming removed 5 bases from V and 1 base from J; junction bases left unmatched: 8. The CDR3, as DNA: TGTGCCAGCAGTCTAGCGGGAGAACTTAGATCCTACGAGCAGTACTTC. This sequence encodes CASSLAGELRSYEQYF.

The chain is built from TRBV5-4 and TRBJ1-2; TRBD1 aligns across 7 bases. V was clipped by 4 bases and J by 6 bases; unmatched bases: 6. The CDR3 length is 13 residues. Germline V gives CDR1 SGHNT, CDR2 YYREEE (reference sequence). The CDR3 reads CASSPGTDHGYTF. CDR3 nucleotide sequence: TGTGCCAGCAGCCCCGGGACAGATCATGGCTACACCTTC.

In this sample, this clone turned up once. Within the sample, other DNA sequences also encode this same CDR3. The chain uses TRBV5-1 and TRBJ2-1, with 13 bases aligning to TRBD2. CDR1 SGHRS and CDR2 YFSETQ come from the germline V gene. With 0 bases clipped from V and 6 bases from J, the junction kept 0 bases outside the gene matches. The CDR3 has 15 residues. DNA for the CDR3: TGCGCCAGCAGCTTGGGACTAGCGGGAGGCAATGAGCAGTTCTTC. Translation gives CASSLGLAGGNEQFF.

The chain joins TRBV7-8 to TRBJ2-7, with 8 positions matching TRBD2. The V gene's germline CDR1 is SGHVS and CDR2 FQNEAQ. J lost 2 bases, V lost 0 bases, and 3 bases had no gene match. The CDR3 runs to 15 residues. CDR3 sequence (DNA): TGTGCCAGCAGCTTAGCGCTTAGCGGGACCTACGAGCAGTACTTC. This codes for CASSLALSGTYEQYF.

V and J are TRBV5-4 and TRBJ2-7; unclear D gene. Trimming took 4 bases from V and 1 from J, leaving 15 bases between them. Germline assignment: CDR1 SGHNT and CDR2 YYREEE (reference sequence). CDR3 length: 15 amino acids. The CDR3 bases are TGTGCCAGCAGCGATGGCTCGGGCGGTTCCTACGAGCAGTACTTC. It is translated as CASSDGSGGSYEQYF.

The rearrangement links TRBV2 to TRBJ2-5; 10 positions match TRBD2. CDR1 and CDR2 from the germline V gene are SNHLY and FYNNEI. The junction had 8 bases not matched to a gene; V was cut back by 8 bases and J by 2 bases. CDR3 length: 15 amino acids. CDR3 region: CASSYTSGTQETQYF. The DNA of the CDR3 is TGTGCCAGCTCCTATACTAGCGGGACACAAGAGACCCAGTACTTC. The entire variable domain, with the rest obtained from reference TRBV2 and TRBJ2-5, is as follows: EPEVTQTPSHQVTQMGQEVILRCVPISNHLYFYWYRQILGQKVEFLVSFYNNEISEKSEIFDDQFSVERPDGSNFTLKIRSTKLEDSAMYFCASSYTSGTQETQYFGPGTRLLVL.

This chain connects TRBV7-9 to TRBJ2-1; 8 bases map to TRBD1. The V and J ends lost 5 bases and 1 base, in that order; junction bases with no gene match: 7. Germline CDR1 SEHNR, CDR2 FQNEAQ (reference sequence). The CDR3 length is 16 residues. The CDR3: CASSPRGQASYNEQFF. The CDR3 DNA follows: TGTGCCAGCAGCCCACGGGGACAGGCGTCCTACAATGAGCAGTTCTTC.

The chain recombines TRBV5-1 with TRBJ2-1; TRBD2 aligns across 10 bases. The J segment lost 1 base and the V segment lost 0 bases, leaving 1 base of the junction unmatched. The CDR3 length is 16 residues. Per germline, CDR1 SGHRS and CDR2 YFSETQ. CDR3 nucleotide sequence: TGCGCCAGCAGCTTGGATAGCGGGAGGTCCTACAATGAGCAGTTCTTC. Protein sequence: CASSLDSGRSYNEQFF.

The CDR3, as DNA: TGTGCCAGCAGCTTAGAGACAGGGAGTGGAAACACCATATATTTT. This encodes CASSLETGSGNTIYF. The chain is built from TRBV7-9 and TRBJ1-3, with 7 positions matching TRBD1. The CDR3 loop spans 15 amino acids. Germline trimming cut 1 base from V and 3 bases from J; bases unmatched to any gene: 3. The V gene's germline CDR1 is SEHNR and CDR2 FQNEAQ (reference sequence).

The V call is TRBV11-2, the J call TRBJ2-7; D gene ambiguous. Germline assignment: CDR1 SGHAT and CDR2 FQNNGV. The CDR3 loop spans 12 amino acids. The V end was cut by 4 bases, the J end by 0 bases, with 4 bases between. In nucleotides, the CDR3 is TGTGCCAGCAGCTCGGTCTCCTACGAGCAGTACTTC. Translation: CASSSVSYEQYF.

The gene calls are TRBV18 and TRBJ2-1; D might be TRBD2 (6 bases). Deletions cut 5 bases from V and 7 bases from J, with 12 bases between. Germline lookup yields CDR1 KGHSH and CDR2 LQKENI. The CDR3 is made up of 13 amino acids. The chain's CDR3 is CASSGTGLNEQFF. CDR3 coding DNA: TGTGCCAGCTCAGGGACTGGGCTGAATGAGCAGTTCTTC.

The V and J genes are TRBV4-3 and TRBJ2-1; maybe TRBD2 (6 bases). The V end lost 0 bases, the J end lost 5 bases, and 17 bases lay between the germline ends. Germline loops: CDR1 LGHNA, CDR2 YSLEER. This CDR3 has 17 residues. Here the CDR3 reads CASSQDWSASVHNEQFF. DNA of the CDR3: TGCGCCAGCAGCCAAGATTGGTCGGCTAGCGTTCACAATGAGCAGTTCTTC.

The table lists this clone with a count of one. The chain carries TRBV29-1 and TRBJ2-7; D is unclear. The V gene lost 1 base and the J gene lost 2 bases, with 6 bases spanning the gap. CDR1 is SQVTM and CDR2 is ANQGSEA in the germline V gene. The CDR3 consists of 12 residues. The CDR3 DNA reads TGCAGCGTTGAAGGGCCAACCTACGAGCAGTACTTC. Its translation is CSVEGPTYEQYF.

This chain connects TRBV2 to TRBJ2-3; D is unclear. Trimming left V 5 bases short and J 5 bases short, with 14 bases between. This CDR3 contains 14 residues. Germline V gene data show CDR1 as SNHLY and CDR2 as FYNNEI. CDR3 sequence (DNA): TGTGCCAGCAGTAAGTGGGCTCTAGAAGATACGCAGTATTTT. It codes for CASSKWALEDTQYF. The variable domain in full, completed from reference TRBV2 and TRBJ2-3, reads EPEVTQTPSHQVTQMGQEVILRCVPISNHLYFYWYRQILGQKVEFLVSFYNNEISEKSEIFDDQFSVERPDGSNFTLKIRSTKLEDSAMYFCASSKWALEDTQYFGPGTRLTVL.